This TCR beta chain was sequenced for a study of blood T cell repertoires in COVID-19. Trimming removed 3 bases at V and 7 bases at J, with 22 bases between. CDR3 length: 17 residues. Germline V CDR1 and CDR2: SGHVT, SQSDAQ. TCRdb keeps only in-frame clones here, not all; method: immunoSEQ multiplex PCR. The sample includes 200,000 to 250,000 clones, approximately 87% of them seen just once. This clone was observed a handful of times. The chain is built from TRBV7-4 and TRBJ2-4; maybe TRBD2 (5 bases). Sequenced sample: peripheral blood. The receptor was isolated from a man between 60 and 75 years old with acute or convalescent COVID-19. The CDR3 protein is CASSLRVIGPRWNIQYF. The CDR3 DNA follows: TGTGCCAGCAGCTTGAGGGTTATAGGGCCGCGATGGAACATTCAGTACTTC.